A single sample is the source of the 32 T cell receptor beta chains below, sequenced in a study of early T cells in non-severe SARS-CoV-2 infection. MiXCR, run by TCRdb on the 5' RACE reads, gives a single entry per CDR3 protein. Among around 71,000 distinct CDR3 sequences, around 13% were seen once, and the ten largest hold about 4%. The sample consisted of whole blood, taken at baseline. Receptors were obtained from an adult who was a healthcare worker with PCR-confirmed SARS-CoV-2 infection or an uninfected control (not recorded which).

The chain carries TRBV28 and TRBJ1-1, with 8 positions matching TRBD1. The V and J ends lost 5 bases and 8 bases, in that order; junction bases with no gene match: 4. Germline CDR1 and CDR2: MDHEN and SYDVKM. This CDR3 comprises 12 residues. Written as DNA, the CDR3 is TGTGCCAGCAGTCTCCGGACAGGGGAAGCTTTCTTT. Translated: CASSLRTGEAFF.

The table lists this clonotype with a few counts. The chain has TRBV7-9 and TRBJ2-2; 8 bases fit TRBD1. Trimming removed 4 bases from V and 0 bases from J; junction bases left unmatched: 4. Germline V gene lookup returns CDR1 SEHNR and CDR2 FQNEAQ (reference sequence). The CDR3 extends over 16 amino acids. In DNA, the CDR3 is TGTGCCAGCAGCTCCCCGACAGGGGCGAACACCGGGGAGCTGTTTTTT. It yields the protein CASSSPTGANTGELFF.

The chain has TRBV4-2 and TRBJ2-1; the D is unclear. CDR1 and CDR2 from the germline V gene are LGHNA and YNFKEQ. The CDR3 has 15 amino acids. The V end lost 0 bases, the J end lost 2 bases, and 8 bases lay between the germline ends. CDR3 in DNA: TGTGCCAGCAGCCAAGATGGGCTAACCTACAATGAGCAGTTCTTC. Residues: CASSQDGLTYNEQFF.

Ten or more counts support this clonotype. J is TRBJ2-3 and V is TRBV7-3, with TRBD2 identical over 8 bases. CDR3 length: 15 residues. Germline V gene data show CDR1 as SGHTA and CDR2 as FQGTGA. With 5 bases clipped from V and 0 bases from J, the junction kept 4 bases outside the gene matches. Here the CDR3 DNA reads TGTGCCAGCAGCCCAATAGCGGGAAGCACAGATACGCAGTATTTT. Encoded protein: CASSPIAGSTDTQYF.

The chain employs TRBV3-1 and TRBJ2-1, with 11 bases matching TRBD2. The CDR3 has 16 residues. J lost 8 bases, V lost 3 bases, and 9 bases had no gene match. CDR1 is LGHDT, CDR2 YNNKEL, per germline (reference sequence). The CDR3 bases are TGTGCCAGCAGCCAGGGACTAGCGGCCCTGGGGGATGAGCAGTTCTTC. Its protein product is CASSQGLAALGDEQFF.

The chain has TRBV20-1 and TRBJ2-3; 12 bases map to TRBD2. There are 16 residues in the CDR3. Germline V gene sequence: CDR1 DFQATT, CDR2 SNEGSKA (reference sequence). V dropped 0 bases and J dropped 5; count of bases not matched to a gene: 6. The DNA of the CDR3 is TGCAGTGCTAGAGACCCGACTAGCGGGAGAGAAGATACGCAGTATTTT. It encodes CSARDPTSGREDTQYF.

This clonotype was picked up a small number of times. This rearrangement joins TRBV18 to TRBJ1-5; D is perhaps TRBD1 (6 bases). Germline CDR1 and CDR2: KGHSH and LQKENI. The germline V and J ends were trimmed by 8 bases and 0 bases, with 14 bases remaining between them. The CDR3 runs to 15 residues. CDR3 sequence reads: CASTQGQYSNQPQHF. CDR3 bases: TGTGCCAGCACGCAAGGACAGTATAGCAATCAGCCCCAGCATTTT.

The chain recombines TRBV7-9 with TRBJ1-1; D call uncertain. This CDR3 comprises 13 residues. CDR1 and CDR2 from the germline V gene are SEHNR and FQNEAQ (reference sequence). The V gene lost 2 bases and the J gene lost 4 bases, with 8 bases spanning the gap. The CDR3 spells CASSLTEGTEAFF. In nucleotides, the CDR3 is TGTGCCAGCAGCTTAACGGAGGGCACTGAAGCTTTCTTT.

In its sample, this clonotype was seen a few times. The gene calls are TRBV7-9 and TRBJ2-7; D perhaps matches TRBD1 (5 bases). The CDR3 runs 13 residues. The germline V gene has CDR1 SEHNR and CDR2 FQNEAQ (reference sequence). CDR3 sequence: CAISKGVSYEQYF. CDR3 DNA sequence: TGTGCGATCAGCAAAGGGGTATCCTACGAGCAGTACTTC.

This clonotype appeared once. The rearrangement joins TRBV28 to TRBJ2-1, with 9 bases lining up with TRBD1. The ends lost 3 bases at V and 1 base at J; junction bases unmatched: 13. Germline CDR1 reads MDHEN; CDR2 reads SYDVKM. The CDR3 covers 19 residues. CDR3 nucleotides: TGTGCCAGCAGTTTGTTCCCCGGGACAGGGTCGCTATCCTACAATGAGCAGTTCTTC. Protein: CASSLFPGTGSLSYNEQFF.

V and J are TRBV20-1 and TRBJ2-2; D unclear. The CDR3 has 11 amino acids. Trimming took off 5 bases at V and 9 bases at J, with 10 bases between the two ends. The germline V gene encodes CDR1 DFQATT and CDR2 SNEGSKA (reference sequence). CDR3 coding DNA: TGCAGTGCTGAACGGGTCCGGGAGCTGTTTTTT. Translating it yields CSAERVRELFF.

J is TRBJ1-6 and V is TRBV4-1, with D possibly matching TRBD1 (5 bases). Germline lookup yields CDR1 MGHRA and CDR2 YSYEKL. With 4 bases removed from V and 2 bases from J, the gap between germline ends came to 15 bases. CDR3 size: 17 residues. The CDR3 sequence is CASSLQRGPPYNSPLHF. CDR3 coding DNA: TGCGCCAGCAGCCTACAAAGGGGACCGCCCTATAATTCACCCCTCCACTTT.

This clonotype has just a few counts. The rearrangement uses TRBV6-5 and TRBJ2-1; D gene ambiguous. The CDR3 has 14 amino acids. Trimming stripped 3 bases from V and 5 bases from J, with 11 bases between. The germline CDR1 and CDR2 sequences are MNHEY and SVGAGI. Here the CDR3 reads CASSYGRKDNEQFF. CDR3 nucleotides: TGTGCCAGCAGTTATGGCAGAAAGGACAATGAGCAGTTCTTC.

This clonotype was counted ten times or more. The chain combines TRBV7-3 with TRBJ2-1; D perhaps matches TRBD1 (6 bases). Germline CDR1 SGHTA, CDR2 FQGTGA. CDR3 length equals 14 residues. V was cut by 4 bases and J by 5 bases, with 12 bases left in between. The CDR3 region is CASSYQGKDNEQFF. The CDR3 nucleotides are TGTGCCAGCAGCTACCAGGGGAAGGACAATGAGCAGTTCTTC. Looking up the rest from reference TRBV7-3 and TRBJ2-1 gives the full variable domain: GAGVSQTPSNKVTEKGKYVELRCDPISGHTALYWYRQSLGQGPEFLIYFQGTGAADDSGLPNDRFFAVRPEGSVSTLKIQRTERGDSAVYLCASSYQGKDNEQFFGPGTRLTVL.

This clonotype was found a few times. J is TRBJ2-3 and V is TRBV2; either TRBD1 or TRBD2 may fit D (5 bases each). Per germline, CDR1 SNHLY and CDR2 FYNNEI. The V end was cut by 6 bases, the J end by 4 bases, with 17 bases between. There are 15 residues in the CDR3. CDR3 sequence: CASSAGRRGADTQYF. In DNA form, the CDR3 reads TGTGCCAGCAGCGCCGGACGGCGAGGGGCAGATACGCAGTATTTT.

This clonotype was counted only a few times. This sequence joins TRBV3-1 and TRBJ2-5; D unresolved. There are 14 residues in the CDR3. V dropped 3 bases and J dropped 2 bases, with 10 bases sitting between them. Germline-derived CDR1 and CDR2 are LGHDT and YNNKEL (reference sequence). The CDR3 DNA is TGTGCCAGCAGCCACACCCGAGCACAAGAGACCCAGTACTTC. It encodes CASSHTRAQETQYF.

This rearrangement joins TRBV20-1 to TRBJ1-2; D gene ambiguous. Germline V gives CDR1 DFQATT, CDR2 SNEGSKA (reference sequence). V was clipped by 2 bases and J by 4 bases, with 11 bases between them. CDR3 length: 13 residues. CDR3: CSARPNLGYGYTF. CDR3 in DNA: TGCAGTGCTAGACCAAACCTGGGCTATGGCTACACCTTC.

The chain joins TRBV29-1 to TRBJ2-7, with TRBD2 as a possible D gene (5 bases). This CDR3 comprises 13 residues. V was trimmed by 7 bases and J by 1 base, leaving 14 bases between them. Germline V gives CDR1 SQVTM, CDR2 ANQGSEA. The CDR3 loop is CSAAGGVSYEQYF. The DNA of the CDR3 is TGCAGCGCAGCCGGAGGAGTTTCCTACGAGCAGTACTTC.

A few counts support this clonotype. The V call is TRBV6-6, the J call TRBJ2-1; D unresolved. CDR1 is MNHNY, CDR2 SVGAGI, per germline (reference sequence). The CDR3 loop spans 13 amino acids. V shed 4 bases and J shed 3 bases, with 7 bases lying between them. CDR3: CASSSRDYNEQFF. CDR3 bases: TGTGCCAGCAGTTCAAGGGACTACAATGAGCAGTTCTTC.

V usage is TRBV18 and J usage is TRBJ2-2; no clear D gene. CDR1 KGHSH and CDR2 LQKENI come from the germline V gene. The CDR3 is made up of 16 amino acids. V shed 3 bases and J shed 6 bases, with 17 bases lying between them. In DNA form, the CDR3 reads TGTGCCAGCTCACCGCAACCCCCGCGTGTGTCCGGGGAGCTGTTTTTT. Amino acids: CASSPQPPRVSGELFF.

This clonotype was recorded at least ten times. The J gene is TRBJ2-1, the V gene TRBV11-1; 7 positions agree with TRBD2. The germline V gene has CDR1 SGHAT and CDR2 FQDESV (reference sequence). Trimming at V came to 5 bases and at J to 7 bases, leaving 8 bases not matched to a gene. The CDR3 length is 14 residues. The CDR3: CASSPGRARNEQFF. CDR3 nucleotide sequence: TGTGCCAGCAGCCCGGGGAGGGCCAGGAATGAGCAGTTCTTC. The variable domain in full, with the rest retrieved from reference TRBV11-1 and TRBJ2-1, is EAEVAQSPRYKITEKSQAVAFWCDPISGHATLYWYRQILGQGPELLVQFQDESVVDDSQLPKDRFSAERLKGVDSTLKIQPAELGDSAMYLCASSPGRARNEQFFGPGTRLTVL.

The rearrangement uses TRBV11-2 and TRBJ2-7; D possibly corresponds to TRBD1 (6 bases). Germline CDR1 is SGHAT and CDR2 is FQNNGV. The V gene lost 1 base and the J gene lost 3 bases, with 16 bases spanning the gap. The CDR3 spans 16 residues. As DNA, the CDR3 is TGTGCCAGCAGCTTAGGGCCCCGGACAGACTACTACGAGCAGTACTTC. Residues: CASSLGPRTDYYEQYF.

This clonotype appeared many times. V gene TRBV5-4 combines with J gene TRBJ2-2; TRBD2 aligns across 11 bases. V was pared by 0 bases and J by 5 bases, with 6 bases of the junction left unmatched. This CDR3 has 17 amino acids. Germline CDR1 SGHNT, CDR2 YYREEE (reference sequence). CDR3 loop: CASSLGALAGGTGELFF. CDR3 in DNA: TGTGCCAGCAGCTTGGGAGCTTTAGCGGGAGGGACCGGGGAGCTGTTTTTT.

This sequence joins TRBV20-1 and TRBJ2-7; no definite D call. Germline loops: CDR1 DFQATT, CDR2 SNEGSKA (reference sequence). The CDR3 is 14 amino acids. V was shortened by 6 bases and J by 5 bases, with 20 bases between the two germline ends. CDR3 sequence reads: CSAPGRRGMNEQYF. Here the CDR3 DNA reads TGCAGTGCCCCCGGCCGGAGAGGTATGAACGAGCAGTACTTC.

A note on this clonotype: A read error may explain this, as a much larger clone is one base away. This CDR3 fails to terminate in the conserved phenylalanine or tryptophan, so it likely reflects a read error. This rearrangement joins TRBV30 to TRBJ1-3; D perhaps matches TRBD1 (6 bases). This CDR3 is built from 19 residues. Germline lookup yields CDR1 GTSNPN and CDR2 SVGIG (reference sequence). V shed 0 bases and J shed 0 bases, with 21 bases lying between them. The CDR3 sequence: CAWSVLLGGIRGSGNTIYS. DNA of the CDR3: TGTGCCTGGAGTGTACTTTTAGGGGGTATTCGGGGCTCTGGAAACACCATATATTCT.

The chain recombines TRBV5-1 with TRBJ1-4, with 12 bases fitting TRBD1. V shed 2 bases, J shed 3 bases, and the junction held 11 bases outside the gene matches. There are 19 residues in the CDR3. Germline-derived CDR1 and CDR2 are SGHRS and YFSETQ. CDR3 DNA sequence: TGCGCCAGCAGCTTCGGGACAGGGGGCTGGTCCTCGTCTAATGAAAAACTGTTTTTT. This gives the protein CASSFGTGGWSSSNEKLFF.

This clonotype was counted between two and nine times. V is TRBV12-5 and J is TRBJ2-1; 9 positions match TRBD1. V shed 6 bases, J shed 7 bases, and the junction held 10 bases outside the gene matches. The CDR3 is 15 amino acids. Germline V gene lookup returns CDR1 LGHNT and CDR2 FRNRAP. CDR3 nucleotide sequence: TGTGCTAGTGGCCGCACGGGACAGGGTGAAAATGAGCAGTTCTTC. Amino acids: CASGRTGQGENEQFF.

This clonotype was seen repeatedly, ten times or more. The genes are TRBV19 and TRBJ2-1; D possibly matches TRBD1 or TRBD2 (5 bases each). This CDR3 has 13 amino acids. Germline loops: CDR1 LNHDA, CDR2 SQIVND (reference sequence). V lost 5 bases and J lost 9, with 14 bases in between. The CDR3 loop is CASSPTLGVEQFF. The DNA for the CDR3 is TGTGCCAGTAGTCCCACCTTGGGGGTTGAGCAGTTCTTC.

V gene TRBV15 combines with J gene TRBJ1-2, with D possibly being TRBD1 (5 bases). Germline V gene data show CDR1 as LNHNV and CDR2 as YYDKDF (reference sequence). V lost 0 bases and J 9 bases, leaving 11 bases between the germline ends. The CDR3 loop spans 13 amino acids. The CDR3 is CATSRDGDRSYTF. In nucleotides, the CDR3 is TGTGCCACCAGCAGAGATGGGGACCGCAGCTACACCTTC. Full variable domain (missing parts from reference TRBV15 and TRBJ1-2): DAMVIQNPRYQVTQFGKPVTLSCSQTLNHNVMYWYQQKSSQAPKLLFHYYDKDFNNEADTPDNFQSRRPNTSFCFLDIRSPGLGDTAMYLCATSRDGDRSYTFGSGTRLTVV.

This clonotype was seen ten or more times. The CDR3 DNA sequence: TGCAGTGCTACTCACCGGGCAGGGAGTCAAAAACTGTTTTTT. This codes for CSATHRAGSQKLFF. The chain recombines TRBV20-1 with TRBJ1-4; tentative D call: TRBD1 (5 bases). The CDR3 has 14 residues. The germline gives CDR1 DFQATT, CDR2 SNEGSKA (reference sequence). V was shortened by 4 bases and J by 9 bases, with 18 bases between the two germline ends.

The chain uses TRBV19 and TRBJ1-1; a possible D gene is TRBD1 (6 bases). The V end lost 5 bases, the J end lost 6 bases, and 19 bases lay between the germline ends. The CDR3 sequence is 15 residues long. Germline CDR1 is LNHDA and CDR2 is SQIVND (reference sequence). CDR3 in amino acids: CASSSRTDLDPEAFF. In DNA form, the CDR3 reads TGTGCCAGTAGTTCCAGGACAGATTTAGACCCTGAAGCTTTCTTT.

In this sample, this clonotype turned up a few times. The rearrangement links TRBV11-2 to TRBJ2-5; TRBD2 aligns across 8 bases. The V gene end was trimmed by 4 bases and the J gene end by 1 base; junction bases not matched to a gene: 8. The germline V gene encodes CDR1 SGHAT and CDR2 FQNNGV. CDR3 size: 16 residues. The CDR3: CASSSGFGLAQETQYF. CDR3 nucleotides: TGTGCCAGCAGCTCAGGGTTCGGACTAGCCCAAGAGACCCAGTACTTC.